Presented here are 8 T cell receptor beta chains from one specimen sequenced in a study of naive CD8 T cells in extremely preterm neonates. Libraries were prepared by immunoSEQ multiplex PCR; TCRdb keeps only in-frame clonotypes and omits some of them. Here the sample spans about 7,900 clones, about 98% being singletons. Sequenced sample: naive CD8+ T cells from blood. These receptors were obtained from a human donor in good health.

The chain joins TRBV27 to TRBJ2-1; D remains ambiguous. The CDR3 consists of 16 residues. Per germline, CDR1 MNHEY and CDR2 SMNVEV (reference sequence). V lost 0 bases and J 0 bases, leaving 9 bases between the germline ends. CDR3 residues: CASSLSAPSSYNEQFF. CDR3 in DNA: TGTGCCAGCAGTTTATCGGCTCCTAGCTCCTACAATGAGCAGTTCTTC.

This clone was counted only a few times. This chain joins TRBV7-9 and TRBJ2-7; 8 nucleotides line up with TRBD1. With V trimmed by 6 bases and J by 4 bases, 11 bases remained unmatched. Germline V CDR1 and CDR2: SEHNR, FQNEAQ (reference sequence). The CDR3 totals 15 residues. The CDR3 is CASSSPGTGGYEQYF. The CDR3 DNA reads TGTGCCAGCAGTTCTCCCGGGACAGGAGGTTACGAGCAGTACTTC.

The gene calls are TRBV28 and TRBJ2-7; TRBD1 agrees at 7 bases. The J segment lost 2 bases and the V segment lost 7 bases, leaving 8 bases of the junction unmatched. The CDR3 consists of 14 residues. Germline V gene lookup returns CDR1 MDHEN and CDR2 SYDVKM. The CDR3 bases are TGTGCCAGCAATTCACAGGGGTCAACCTACGAGCAGTACTTC. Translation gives CASNSQGSTYEQYF.

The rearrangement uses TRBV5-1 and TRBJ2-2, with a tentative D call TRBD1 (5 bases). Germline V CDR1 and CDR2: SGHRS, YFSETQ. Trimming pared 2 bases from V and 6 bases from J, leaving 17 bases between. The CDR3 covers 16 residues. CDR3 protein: CASSFEGALLSGELFF. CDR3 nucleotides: TGCGCCAGCAGCTTCGAAGGGGCGCTTCTCTCCGGGGAGCTGTTTTTT.

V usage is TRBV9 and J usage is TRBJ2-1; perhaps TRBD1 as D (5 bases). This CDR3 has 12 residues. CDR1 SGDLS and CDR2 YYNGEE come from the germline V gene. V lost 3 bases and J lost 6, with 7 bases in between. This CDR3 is CASSADSNEQFF. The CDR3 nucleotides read TGTGCCAGCAGCGCAGACAGCAATGAGCAGTTCTTC.

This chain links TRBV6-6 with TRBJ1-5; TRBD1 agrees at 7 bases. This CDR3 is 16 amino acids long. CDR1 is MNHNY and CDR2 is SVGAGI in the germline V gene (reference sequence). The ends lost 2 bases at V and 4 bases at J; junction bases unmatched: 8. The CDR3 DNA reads TGTGCCAGCAGTTACGAGGGGGCGGGCGGTAATCAGCCCCAGCATTTT. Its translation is CASSYEGAGGNQPQHF.

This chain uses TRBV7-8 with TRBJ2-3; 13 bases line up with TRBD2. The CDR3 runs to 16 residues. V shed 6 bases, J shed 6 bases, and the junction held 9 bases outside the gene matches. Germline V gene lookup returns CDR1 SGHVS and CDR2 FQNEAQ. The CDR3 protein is CASRMTSGGTKDTQYF. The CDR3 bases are TGTGCCAGCAGGATGACTAGCGGGGGGACCAAGGATACGCAGTATTTT. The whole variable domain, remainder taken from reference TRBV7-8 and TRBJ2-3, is GAGVSQSPRYKVAKRGQDVALRCDPISGHVSLFWYQQALGQGPEFLTYFQNEAQLDKSGLPSDRFFAERPEGSVSTLKIQRTQQEDSAVYLCASRMTSGGTKDTQYFGPGTRLTVL.

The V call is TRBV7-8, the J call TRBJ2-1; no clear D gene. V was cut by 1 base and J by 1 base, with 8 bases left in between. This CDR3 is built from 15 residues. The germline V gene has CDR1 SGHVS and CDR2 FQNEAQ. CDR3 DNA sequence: TGTGCCAGCAGCTTAGATCCGGTGTCCTACAATGAGCAGTTCTTC. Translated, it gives CASSLDPVSYNEQFF. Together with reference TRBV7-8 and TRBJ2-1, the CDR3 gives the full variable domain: GAGVSQSPRYKVAKRGQDVALRCDPISGHVSLFWYQQALGQGPEFLTYFQNEAQLDKSGLPSDRFFAERPEGSVSTLKIQRTQQEDSAVYLCASSLDPVSYNEQFFGPGTRLTVL.